A selection of T cell receptor beta chains follows, all from one sample in a study of blood T cell repertoires in COVID-19. Measured with immunoSEQ multiplex PCR; TCRdb has only the in-frame clones, and not every one. The sample has roughly 480,000 clones, about 91% seen once. Sequencing was performed on peripheral blood. The receptors here all came from a man between 18 and 29 years old with COVID-19, enrolled during active disease. CDR3s include the opening cysteine and the closing phenylalanine or tryptophan. The order of the fields is clone size, D gene, V gene, J gene, CDR3 protein, CDR3 DNA. D genes are given only for firm matches. The listing skips clone size in some rows; elsewhere it reads once, few, many or a size class.

>-|TRBD2|TRBV2|TRBJ2-1
CARTIAGGPVSEQFF
TGTGCCAGAACCATAGCGGGGGGGCCGGTAAGTGAGCAGTTCTTC
>-|TRBD1|TRBV19|TRBJ2-4
CASSKDRGRAKNIQYF
TGTGCCAGTAGTAAAGACAGGGGAAGGGCCAAAAACATTCAGTACTTC
>-|-|TRBV27|TRBJ2-1
CASSLSENSYNEQFF
TGTGCCAGCAGTTTATCAGAGAACTCCTACAATGAGCAGTTCTTC
>-|-|TRBV9|TRBJ2-7
CASSVAVGGSYEQYF
TGTGCCAGCAGCGTAGCGGTCGGAGGTTCCTACGAGCAGTACTTC
>once|TRBD1|TRBV6-5|TRBJ2-1
CASTRGRETYNEQFF
TGTGCCAGCACCAGGGGGCGAGAGACCTACAATGAGCAGTTCTTC
>few|-|TRBV6-1|TRBJ1-5
CASSERLTSRGQPQHF
TGTGCCAGCAGTGAACGCTTGACAAGCCGGGGTCAGCCCCAGCATTTT
>-|-|TRBV5-1|TRBJ2-7
CASSLGPSETYEQYF
TGCGCCAGCAGCTTGGGTCCTAGCGAGACCTACGAGCAGTACTTC
>-|-|TRBV5-1|TRBJ1-3
CASSLDRSGNTIYF
TGCGCCAGCAGCTTGGACAGATCTGGAAACACCATATATTTT
>-|-|TRBV5-1|TRBJ2-3
CASSPRGRSTDTQYF
TGCGCCAGCAGCCCCAGGGGTCGAAGCACAGATACGCAGTATTTT
>-|-|TRBV6-5|TRBJ2-7
CASIPPGSDEQYF
TGTGCCAGCATTCCCCCGGGGTCCGACGAGCAGTACTTC
>-|-|TRBV29-1|TRBJ2-7
CSVSRKGSSYEQYF
TGCAGCGTTTCTCGCAAGGGGTCCTCCTACGAGCAGTACTTC
>-|-|TRBV7-9|TRBJ2-3
CASSLVVGTDTQYF
TGTGCCAGCAGCTTAGTTGTCGGCACAGATACGCAGTATTTT
>once|-|TRBV11-3|TRBJ2-7
CASSLARVYEQYF
TGTGCCAGCAGCTTAGCCAGGGTCTACGAGCAGTACTTC
>-|-|TRBV3-1/TRBV3-2|TRBJ1-2
CASSLRRQFPYGYTF
TGTGCCAGCAGTCTACGTCGACAGTTCCCCTATGGCTACACCTTC
>-|TRBD2|TRBV7-9|TRBJ2-3
CASSRGGITDTQYF
TGTGCCAGCAGCCGGGGGGGAATCACAGATACGCAGTATTTT
>-|-|TRBV6-1|TRBJ1-5
CASSEYPTGSNQPQHF
TGTGCCAGCAGTGAATACCCAACAGGTAGCAATCAGCCCCAGCATTTT
>-|TRBD1|TRBV18|TRBJ1-1
CASSRQGSGAFF
TGTGCCAGCTCACGACAGGGGAGTGGAGCTTTCTTT
>-|TRBD1|TRBV11-2|TRBJ1-2
CASSFGTGDGYTF
TGTGCCAGCAGCTTCGGGACAGGGGATGGCTACACCTTC
>-|TRBD1|TRBV5-8|TRBJ1-2
CASRPGGTNYGYTF
TGTGCCAGCAGACCAGGGGGAACTAACTATGGCTACACCTTC
>-|TRBD2|TRBV27|TRBJ2-3
CASRLAGGVTDTQYF
TGTGCCAGCAGGTTAGCGGGGGGGGTCACAGATACGCAGTATTTT
>-|-|TRBV3-1/TRBV3-2|TRBJ2-1
CASSQDRGNEQFF
TGTGCCAGCAGCCAAGATCGGGGCAATGAGCAGTTCTTC
>-|TRBD2|TRBV11-2|TRBJ2-7
CASSPIAGGLYEQYF
TGTGCCAGCAGCCCCATAGCGGGAGGGCTATACGAGCAGTACTTC
>once|TRBD2|TRBV29-1|TRBJ2-4
CSVSQAGDPRTIQYF
TGCAGCGTGTCACAAGCGGGGGACCCTCGAACCATTCAGTACTTC
>-|-|TRBV29-1|TRBJ2-1
CSVEDEGSHYYNEQFF
TGCAGCGTTGAAGATGAGGGCAGCCACTACTACAATGAGCAGTTCTTC
>few|TRBD2|TRBV4-1|TRBJ2-5
CASSRGTSGQETQYF
TGCGCCAGCAGCCGAGGGACTAGCGGCCAAGAGACCCAGTACTTC
>-|-|TRBV5-1|TRBJ1-3
CASSLSRGSSGNTIYF
TGCGCCAGCAGCTTGAGTCGGGGTTCCTCTGGAAACACCATATATTTT
>once|-|TRBV18|TRBJ2-5
CASSGRRGETQYF
TGTGCCAGCTCAGGGCGCAGGGGAGAGACCCAGTACTTC
>-|TRBD2|TRBV3-1/TRBV3-2|TRBJ2-7
CASSQRGLLFEQYF
TGTGCCAGCAGCCAAAGGGGACTATTATTCGAGCAGTACTTC
>-|TRBD1|TRBV7-9|TRBJ1-1
CASSSTGGLYTEAFF
TGTGCCAGCAGCTCGACAGGGGGCCTGTATACTGAAGCTTTCTTT
>once|-|TRBV3-1/TRBV3-2|TRBJ1-3
CASSQVVSFGNTIYF
TGTGCCAGCAGCCAAGTCGTGAGTTTTGGAAACACCATATATTTT
>-|TRBD2|TRBV6-2/TRBV6-3|TRBJ2-1
CASSYSVLAGYNEQFF
TGTGCCAGCAGTTACTCGGTCCTAGCGGGGTACAATGAGCAGTTCTTC
>-|TRBD1|TRBV6-6|TRBJ1-6
CASSYPAGGYNSPLHF
TGTGCCAGCAGTTACCCGGCAGGGGGTTATAATTCACCCCTCCACTTT
>-|TRBD1|TRBV28|TRBJ1-2
CASRTGGANYGYTF
TGTGCCAGCAGGACAGGGGGAGCTAACTATGGCTACACCTTC
>-|TRBD2|TRBV6-5|TRBJ2-2
CASTRAGGHTGELFF
TGTGCCAGCACCCGAGCGGGAGGGCACACCGGGGAGCTGTTTTTT
>-|TRBD1|TRBV27|TRBJ2-7
CASSLQGAYEQYF
TGTGCCAGCAGTTTGCAGGGGGCCTACGAGCAGTACTTC
>-|-|TRBV10-3|TRBJ2-1
CAISDTGAHNEQFF
TGTGCCATCAGTGATACGGGAGCGCACAATGAGCAGTTCTTC
>-|-|TRBV2|TRBJ1-2
CASSESGVGYGYTF
TGTGCCAGCAGTGAATCGGGGGTGGGCTATGGCTACACCTTC
>-|TRBD2|TRBV7-9|TRBJ2-7
CASSGPSGDEQYF
TGTGCCAGCAGCGGACCTAGCGGGGACGAGCAGTACTTC
>-|TRBD1|TRBV19|TRBJ1-5
CASSIGGQGLRSNQPQHF
TGTGCCAGTAGTATAGGGGGACAGGGTCTGAGAAGCAATCAGCCCCAGCATTTT
>once|TRBD2|TRBV27|TRBJ2-1
CASRLAGGLVYNEQFF
TGTGCCAGCAGGTTAGCGGGAGGGTTGGTCTACAATGAGCAGTTCTTC
>-|-|TRBV5-8|TRBJ1-5
CASSLVVGNQPQHF
TGTGCCAGCAGCTTGGTAGTCGGCAATCAGCCCCAGCATTTT
>few|-|TRBV5-1|TRBJ1-1
CASSLAQGGRTEAFF
TGCGCCAGCAGCTTGGCACAGGGCGGTAGGACTGAAGCTTTCTTT
>-|-|TRBV19|TRBJ1-2
CASTPGWGYTF
TGTGCCAGTACTCCGGGTTGGGGCTACACCTTC
>-|TRBD2|TRBV7-9|TRBJ2-1
CASQTSGRHEQFF
TGTGCCAGCCAGACTAGCGGGAGACATGAGCAGTTCTTC
>-|-|TRBV2|TRBJ1-2
CASSEVGARYGYTF
TGTGCCAGCAGTGAAGTGGGGGCACGATATGGCTACACCTTC
>-|TRBD2|TRBV18|TRBJ2-1
CASSPLAGGTYNEQFF
TGTGCCAGCTCGCCCCTAGCGGGGGGAACCTACAATGAGCAGTTCTTC
>-|TRBD1|TRBV5-6|TRBJ2-3
CASRPPGQITDTQYF
TGTGCCAGCAGACCCCCGGGACAGATCACAGATACGCAGTATTTT
>-|-|TRBV25-1|TRBJ2-7
CASSETGFEQYF
TGTGCCAGCAGTGAAACAGGGTTCGAGCAGTACTTC
>-|-|TRBV7-8|TRBJ2-3
CASSDGTSSTDTQYF
TGTGCCAGCAGTGATGGGACTTCTAGCACAGATACGCAGTATTTT
>once|TRBD1|TRBV7-9|TRBJ1-1
CASSFGQGESTEAFF
TGTGCCAGCAGCTTTGGACAGGGGGAATCCACTGAAGCTTTCTTT
>-|-|TRBV3-1/TRBV3-2|TRBJ1-6
CASSQSPQPLHF
TGTGCCAGCAGCCAATCCCCCCAACCCCTCCACTTT
>-|TRBD2|TRBV19|TRBJ2-1
CASASGTSYNEQFF
TGTGCCAGTGCTAGCGGGACGTCCTACAATGAGCAGTTCTTC
>-|TRBD1|TRBV6-4|TRBJ2-1
CASSARQGAYNEQFF
TGTGCCAGCAGTGCCAGACAGGGGGCCTACAATGAGCAGTTCTTC
>-|TRBD2|TRBV19|TRBJ2-2
CASSTRGGTGELFF
TGTGCCAGTAGTACCCGGGGGGGCACCGGGGAGCTGTTTTTT
>-|TRBD1|TRBV5-1|TRBJ2-5
CASSADRGQETQYF
TGCGCCAGCAGCGCGGACAGGGGGCAGGAGACCCAGTACTTC
>-|-|TRBV29-1|TRBJ2-1
CSGRFNEQFF
TGCAGCGGGCGGTTCAATGAGCAGTTCTTC
>-|TRBD2|TRBV6-6|TRBJ2-2
CASSPQRGSANTGELFF
TGTGCCAGCAGTCCCCAGCGGGGGAGCGCGAACACCGGGGAGCTGTTTTTT
>-|-|TRBV2|TRBJ2-5
CASPPPGTSGRIRETQYF
TGTGCCAGCCCCCCGCCCGGGACATCGGGGAGAATCCGAGAGACCCAGTACTTC
>-|TRBD1|TRBV3-1/TRBV3-2|TRBJ2-5
CASSRTGWETQYF
TGTGCCAGCAGCCGGACAGGGTGGGAGACCCAGTACTTC
>-|-|TRBV23-1|TRBJ2-7
CASSQSLRQGKSYEQYF
TGCGCCAGCAGTCAATCCCTGCGGCAGGGAAAGAGCTACGAGCAGTACTTC